This T cell receptor beta chain was sequenced during a study of neurological immune-mediated disorders. TCRdb fed the 5' RACE reads into MiXCR, producing one record per CDR3 protein. The data contain 14,000 or so distinct CDR3 sequences, around 9.3% of them seen just once; the ten biggest clones take up 24%. This clonotype came up many times. Material: PBMCs. This receptor was identified in a woman in her thirties or forties in good health.

CDR3 DNA: TGCAGTGCTAGAGATCGGGGGGGGGGAAGGTACGAGCAGTACTTC. Translated, it gives CSARDRGGGRYEQYF. The chain recombines TRBV20-1 with TRBJ2-7; 8 nucleotides agree with TRBD2. J gave up 4 bases and V 0 bases, and 8 bases lay outside the gene matches. The CDR3 contains 15 residues. Germline CDR1 reads DFQATT; CDR2 reads SNEGSKA (reference sequence).